The 24 T cell receptor beta chains presented below share a single source sample, sequenced in a study of tumor and adjacent non-tumor tissue in lung cancer. The library came from three nested PCR rounds adapted from ARM-PCR protocols. MiXCR, run by TCRdb on the multiplex PCR reads, gives a single entry per CDR3 protein. This sample has 110,000 or so distinct CDR3 sequences; approximately 82% occur once, and the top ten carry more than 35%. RNA was extracted from bulk tissue without any cell sorting. Source material: lung tumor tissue. All receptors come from a woman in her sixties or seventies with non-small cell lung cancer.

This clonotype appeared a few times. A read error may be the cause here, since a much bigger clone is one base away. The genes are TRBV11-2 and TRBJ2-1, with 8 bases matching TRBD1. This CDR3 has 14 residues. J was trimmed by 7 bases and V by 5 bases; bases with no gene match: 7. Germline CDR1 reads SGHAT; CDR2 reads FQNNGV. The CDR3 DNA follows: TGTGCCAGCAGCCTTTCCGACAGGGGAAATGAGCAGTTCTTC. Translating gives CASSLSDRGNEQFF.

With regard to this clonotype: At one boundary the junction diverges from the germline segment, which might be a read error. The chain joins TRBV6-5 to TRBJ1-2, with 8 nucleotides matching TRBD1. The CDR3 consists of 16 residues. Germline V lookup: CDR1 MNHEY, CDR2 SVGAGI. DNA for the CDR3: TGTTCCAGCAGTTACGGGGGGGCAGGGGGCTTGAGCGGCTACACCTTC. It is translated as CSSSYGGAGGLSGYTF.

About this clonotype itself: An end of the junction does not agree with germline; a read error may underlie this. V gene TRBV6-2 or TRBV6-3 combines with J gene TRBJ1-2; D is uncertain. CDR1 is MNHEY and CDR2 is SVGEGT in the germline V gene. The CDR3 spans 13 residues. The CDR3 loop is CTSSETAVYVYTF. Written as DNA, the CDR3 is TGTACCAGCAGTGAAACAGCAGTCTATGTCTACACCTTC.

On this clonotype: This may arise from a read error, as a much more abundant clone is one base away. The chain employs TRBV6-2 or TRBV6-3 and TRBJ2-4; unclear D gene. V was clipped by 6 bases and J by 8 bases, with 14 bases between them. The CDR3 has 13 residues. Germline V gives CDR1 MNHEY, CDR2 SVGEGT. The CDR3 coding sequence is TGTGCCAGCAGACCGGGTCAGGAAGACATTCAGTACTTC. Amino acids: CASRPGQEDIQYF.

This chain joins TRBV20-1 and TRBJ1-4; weak D call: TRBD1 (5 bases). This CDR3 comprises 19 residues. V was cut by 2 bases and J by 8 bases, with 30 bases left in between. Germline assignment: CDR1 DFQATT and CDR2 SNEGSKA (reference sequence). CDR3 protein: CSARFGEPGGSETDEKLFF. In DNA form, the CDR3 reads TGCAGTGCTAGATTTGGGGAGCCCGGGGGGAGCGAAACTGACGAAAAACTGTTTTTT.

This clonotype was seen at least ten times. Written as DNA, the CDR3 is TGCAGCGTCTCATTAGTAGGGACCTCTGCTGGGGCCAACGTCCTGACTTTC. Translating gives CSVSLVGTSAGANVLTF. The J gene is TRBJ2-6, the V gene TRBV29-1, with D perhaps matching TRBD1 or TRBD2 (5 bases each). Trimming shortened V by 6 bases and J by 2 bases, and 20 bases separated the two germline ends. This CDR3 comprises 17 residues. Germline V gene sequence: CDR1 SQVTM, CDR2 ANQGSEA.

A note on this clonotype: A read error is possible here, since a much larger clone lies one base away. The chain couples TRBV6-2 or TRBV6-3 to TRBJ2-6; D may be TRBD1 (5 bases). This CDR3 is built from 15 residues. Germline V gives CDR1 MNHEY, CDR2 SVGEGT. CDR3 nucleotide sequence: TGTGCCAGCACTCAGGGAATCTCTGGGGCCAACATCCTGACTTTC. Protein product: CASTQGISGANILTF.

Points on this clonotype: Germline and junction disagree at one end, which may indicate a read error. The chain has TRBV12-3 or TRBV12-4 and TRBJ1-6; 7 positions match TRBD1. CDR3 length equals 17 residues. CDR3 in DNA: TGTGCCAGCAGTGTGGGGTGGACAGGCTCCTATAATTCACCCCTCCGCTTT. The encoded protein is CASSVGWTGSYNSPLRF.

As for this clonotype: A much larger clone is a single base away; this may be a read error. The chain has TRBV5-4 and TRBJ2-5, with 10 bases that match TRBD2. CDR3 size: 16 residues. Germline V gene lookup returns CDR1 SGHNT and CDR2 YYREEE (reference sequence). After removal of 6 bases from V and 5 bases from J, the junction contained 13 bases not matched to a gene. In nucleotides, the CDR3 is TGTGCCAGCAACCCTGATAGGACTAGCGGAAGTGAGACCCAGTACTTC. As protein: CASNPDRTSGSETQYF.

In the case of this clonotype: At one end, the junction sequence differs from germline, possibly due to a read error. This chain joins TRBV4-3 and TRBJ1-5; weak D call: TRBD1 (5 bases). This CDR3 is 16 amino acids long. Germline V CDR1 and CDR2: LGHNA, YSLEER. This CDR3 is CSSSQGVFGSNQPQHF. The CDR3 coding sequence is TGCTCCAGCAGCCAAGGGGTTTTCGGGAGCAATCAGCCCCAGCATTTT.

Regarding this clonotype: This clone may be a read error of a much larger clone one base away. The V and J genes are TRBV28 and TRBJ1-5, with no clear D. Between the trimmed V and J ends, which lost 7 bases and 6 bases, there was a span of 16 bases. CDR1 is MDHEN, CDR2 SYDVKM, per germline. The length of the CDR3 is 14 residues. This CDR3 reads CASITGARVQPQHF. The CDR3 bases are TGTGCCAGCATTACGGGAGCTCGGGTTCAGCCCCAGCATTTT. The full variable domain, in which reference TRBV28 and TRBJ1-5 provide the parts outside the CDR3, is DVKVTQSSRYLVKRTGEKVFLECVQDMDHENMFWYRQDPGLGLRLIYFSYDVKMKEKGDIPEGYSVSREKKERFSLILESASTNQTSMYLCASITGARVQPQHFGDGTRLSIL.

Comments on this clonotype: Germline and junction disagree at one end, which may indicate a read error. In nucleotides, the CDR3 is TGCAGCGTGCGCGACCGGACAGGGACCACAGATATGCAGTATTTT. As protein: CSVRDRTGTTDMQYF. The chain carries TRBV29-1 and TRBJ2-3; 8 bases are a match to TRBD1. CDR3 size: 15 residues. Germline CDR1 SQVTM, CDR2 ANQGSEA.

This chain uses TRBV6-6 with TRBJ2-1, with a tentative D call TRBD2 (5 bases). V was shortened by 6 bases and J by 6 bases, with 18 bases between the two germline ends. The CDR3 covers 15 residues. Looked up from germline, CDR1 is MNHNY and CDR2 is SVGAGI (reference sequence). DNA for the CDR3: TGTGCCAGCAGCCCATCTAACGGGAAAAGCAATGAGCAGTTCTTC. This gives the protein CASSPSNGKSNEQFF.

Concerning this clonotype itself: Germline and junction disagree at one end, which may indicate a read error. V gene TRBV11-2 combines with J gene TRBJ2-2, with D unresolved. Germline V gives CDR1 SGHAT, CDR2 FQNNGV. This CDR3 has 16 residues. The CDR3 coding sequence is TGTGCCAGCAACATAGTATTGGTGGCGCACACCGTGGAGCTGTTTTTT. Its translation: CASNIVLVAHTVELFF.

Concerning this clonotype itself: A much larger clone is a single base away; this may be a read error. This chain joins TRBV20-1 and TRBJ2-3, with 9 nucleotides matching TRBD2. The CDR3 sequence is 16 residues long. J lost 0 bases, V lost 6 bases, and 10 bases had no gene match. Germline CDR1 and CDR2: DFQATT and SNEGSKA (reference sequence). The CDR3 sequence is CSALSSGSDSTDTQYF. In nucleotides, the CDR3 is TGCAGTGCGCTCAGTAGCGGGAGCGATAGCACAGATACGCAGTATTTT.

This clonotype was picked up one time. Lacking the conserved final phenylalanine or tryptophan, this CDR3 likely reflects a read error. V gene TRBV11-2 combines with J gene TRBJ2-5, with 9 bases aligning to TRBD2. Germline CDR1 SGHAT, CDR2 FQNNGV. J was trimmed by 5 bases and V by 3 bases; bases with no gene match: 13. There are 17 residues in the CDR3. CDR3 in amino acids: CASSLVLSRGGSETQYS. In nucleotides, the CDR3 is TGTGCCAGCAGCTTGGTCCTCTCGCGGGGGGGATCTGAGACCCAGTACTCC.

This chain uses TRBV9 with TRBJ1-6, with TRBD1 as a possible D gene (6 bases). The V and J ends lost 3 bases and 8 bases respectively, with 15 bases between them. The CDR3 has 15 residues. From germline, CDR1 is SGDLS and CDR2 YYNGEE. CDR3 bases: TGTGCCAGCAGCGACCTGACAGGCGGTCATTCACCCCTCCACTTT. The encoded protein is CASSDLTGGHSPLHF.

Comments on this clonotype: A much bigger clone sits one base away, suggesting this may be a read error. The rearrangement joins TRBV4-1 to TRBJ1-1; possibly TRBD1 for D (6 bases). Trimming removed 1 base at V and 0 bases at J, with 15 bases between. CDR1 is MGHRA and CDR2 is YSYEKL in the germline V gene. The CDR3 spans 17 residues. CDR3 nucleotide sequence: TGCGCCAGCAGCCAAGTTGAAGTCCGGGACATGAACACTGAAGCTTTCTTT. Translated, it gives CASSQVEVRDMNTEAFF.

As concerns this clonotype: Compared with germline, one end of the junction differs, possibly owing to a read error. The V call is TRBV6-2 or TRBV6-3, the J call TRBJ2-3; 12 bases are shared with TRBD2. Per germline, CDR1 MNHEY and CDR2 SVGEGT. The CDR3 consists of 15 residues. CDR3 region: CTSKTSGGHTDTQYF. DNA for the CDR3: TGTACCAGCAAGACTAGCGGGGGACACACAGATACGCAGTATTTT.

In its sample, this clonotype was seen many times. This chain connects TRBV12-3 or TRBV12-4 to TRBJ1-6, with 8 bases matching TRBD1. This CDR3 is built from 18 residues. J lost 3 bases, V lost 6 bases, and 13 bases had no gene match. The CDR3 protein is CASSPASQGVLYNSPLHF. The CDR3 DNA reads TGTGCCAGCAGCCCCGCATCACAGGGGGTACTCTATAATTCACCCCTCCACTTT.

CDR3 in amino acids: CSHLSFSSTGQGAFYEQYF. CDR3 DNA: TGCAGCCATTTATCCTTCTCCTCCACGGGACAGGGAGCCTTCTACGAGCAGTACTTC. The chain has TRBV29-1 and TRBJ2-7; 9 nucleotides match TRBD1. CDR1 is SQVTM, CDR2 ANQGSEA, per germline. The CDR3 has 19 residues. Trimming took 8 bases from V and 3 from J; bases not matched to a gene: 26.

This clonotype was recorded a few times. The rearrangement uses TRBV19 and TRBJ1-2; TRBD1 matches at 9 bases. Trimming at V came to 3 bases and at J to 0 bases, leaving 8 bases not matched to a gene. Germline values: CDR1 LNHDA, CDR2 SQIVND (reference sequence). CDR3 length equals 17 residues. CDR3 sequence reads: CASSILVGTGTNYGYTF. DNA of the CDR3: TGTGCCAGTAGTATCTTGGTCGGGACAGGGACTAACTATGGCTACACCTTC.

Details on this clonotype: One end of the junction varies from germline; a read error may be responsible. The rearrangement links TRBV6-2 or TRBV6-3 to TRBJ2-5; 11 bases agree with TRBD2. Looked up from germline, CDR1 is MNHEY and CDR2 is SVGEGT. The CDR3 runs 14 residues. The DNA of the CDR3 is TGTGTCAGCAGACTAACGGGACTAGCGGTAACCCAGTACTTC. Protein: CVSRLTGLAVTQYF.

There are a few counts of this clonotype. This could be a read error, since a much larger clone is one nucleotide away. The V and J genes are TRBV20-1 and TRBJ1-2; D gene uncertain. Trimming removed 4 bases at V and 3 bases at J, with 9 bases between. Germline CDR1 DFQATT, CDR2 SNEGSKA (reference sequence). This CDR3 is 12 amino acids long. CDR3 loop: CSANYGDYGYTF. The CDR3 bases are TGCAGTGCTAACTACGGCGACTATGGCTACACCTTC.